These 29 T cell receptor beta chains were all obtained from the same sample, sequenced in a study of blood T cell repertoires in COVID-19. Using immunoSEQ multiplex PCR, the repertoire was profiled, and TCRdb retains in-frame clones only, with some absent. Of about 82,000 clones in the sample, around 80% are singletons; the top ten hold 35% to 40%. The sample taken for sequencing was peripheral blood. The receptor source for this set is a man aged 55 to 70 with COVID-19, enrolled during active disease.

This sequence joins TRBV10-1 and TRBJ1-2, with 7 nucleotides matching TRBD1. This CDR3 is built from 12 residues. The germline V gene has CDR1 WNHNN and CDR2 SYGVQD (reference sequence). V trimming: 10 bases; J trimming: 7 bases; junction bases outside the gene matches: 9. The chain's CDR3 is CATGTDMCGYTF. In DNA form, the CDR3 reads TGCGCCACCGGGACAGATATGTGTGGCTACACCTTC.

V and J are TRBV5-4 and TRBJ2-3, with TRBD2 as a possible D gene (5 bases). There are 16 residues in the CDR3. Germline CDR1 and CDR2: SGHNT and YYREEE (reference sequence). Trimming removed 3 bases at V and 0 bases at J, with 14 bases between. The CDR3 protein is CASSYLLEGSTDTQYF. The CDR3 DNA follows: TGTGCCAGCAGCTACCTCCTCGAGGGAAGCACAGATACGCAGTATTTT.

V and J are TRBV19 and TRBJ2-7; D may be TRBD1 (6 bases). Germline values: CDR1 LNHDA, CDR2 SQIVND (reference sequence). V was shortened by 5 bases and J by 3 bases, with 17 bases between the two germline ends. The length of the CDR3 is 15 residues. The CDR3: CASSLSGTLDYEQYF. CDR3 DNA: TGTGCCAGTAGTCTCTCCGGGACACTGGACTACGAGCAGTACTTC.

The chain employs TRBV19 and TRBJ1-5; D is perhaps TRBD1 (6 bases). Germline V gene lookup returns CDR1 LNHDA and CDR2 SQIVND (reference sequence). This CDR3 has 17 amino acids. Trimming cost V 10 bases and J 2 bases, with 24 bases left between them. The CDR3, as DNA: TGTGCCACCAACCTCAACGGGGGGCAGGCTCGCAATCAGCCCCAGCATTTT. Its protein is CATNLNGGQARNQPQHF. The full variable domain, completed using reference TRBV19 and TRBJ1-5, is DGGITQSPKYLFRKEGQNVTLSCEQNLNHDAMYWYRQDPGQGLRLIYYSQIVNDFQKGDIAEGYSVSREKKESFPLTVTSAQKNPTAFYLCATNLNGGQARNQPQHFGDGTRLSIL.

V usage is TRBV19 and J usage is TRBJ2-2; no definite D call. The V gene lost 3 bases and the J gene lost 7 bases, with 9 bases spanning the gap. Germline V gene lookup returns CDR1 LNHDA and CDR2 SQIVND (reference sequence). The length of the CDR3 is 13 residues. Written as DNA, the CDR3 is TGTGCCAGTAGTATTCGGCCGGGCGGGGAGCTGTTTTTT. Its protein is CASSIRPGGELFF.

V usage is TRBV19 and J usage is TRBJ1-2; D is unresolved. The germline V gene has CDR1 LNHDA and CDR2 SQIVND (reference sequence). This CDR3 has 13 amino acids. Trimming removed 2 bases at V and 6 bases at J, with 10 bases between. The CDR3 loop is CASSILAGNGYTF. The CDR3 region has the DNA TGTGCCAGTAGTATACTCGCGGGGAATGGCTACACCTTC.

The V call is TRBV5-8, the J call TRBJ2-2, with 8 bases fitting TRBD2. Germline loops: CDR1 SGHTS, CDR2 YDEGEE. The V gene end was trimmed by 4 bases and the J gene end by 5 bases; junction bases not matched to a gene: 4. The CDR3 sequence is 14 residues long. The CDR3 DNA reads TGTGCCAGCAGCCGGGGGGGGTATACCGGGGAGCTGTTTTTT. Encoded protein: CASSRGGYTGELFF.

This chain connects TRBV18 to TRBJ1-2; TRBD1 matches at 7 bases. The CDR3 length is 15 residues. Germline CDR1 and CDR2: KGHSH and LQKENI. V was clipped by 3 bases and J by 6 bases; unmatched bases: 10. The CDR3 protein is CASSPVDRPGDGYTF. DNA of the CDR3: TGTGCCAGCTCACCGGTGGACAGGCCAGGGGATGGCTACACCTTC.

The chain combines TRBV18 with TRBJ2-1; 8 nucleotides agree with TRBD2. The length of the CDR3 is 18 residues. Germline loops: CDR1 KGHSH, CDR2 LQKENI. The J segment lost 10 bases and the V segment lost 3 bases, leaving 20 bases of the junction unmatched. CDR3: CASSPATGGRNNAREQFF. The CDR3, as DNA: TGTGCCAGCTCACCGGCGACCGGCGGGAGGAATAATGCAAGGGAGCAGTTCTTC.

This clone was seen once. The chain recombines TRBV4-2 with TRBJ1-6; 8 positions agree with TRBD1. From germline, CDR1 is LGHNA and CDR2 YNFKEQ. Trimming at V came to 0 bases and at J to 6 bases, leaving 10 bases not matched to a gene. The CDR3 covers 18 residues. CDR3 sequence: CASSQDGPGGASNSPLHF. DNA for the CDR3: TGTGCCAGCAGCCAAGATGGCCCAGGGGGCGCTTCTAATTCACCCCTCCACTTT.

The V and J genes are TRBV5-8 and TRBJ1-3; D might be TRBD1 (5 bases). Germline V gene data show CDR1 as SGHTS and CDR2 as YDEGEE. There are 16 residues in the CDR3. The V end lost 5 bases, the J end lost 0 bases, and 15 bases lay between the germline ends. CDR3 region: CASSLEGSLSGNTIYF. The CDR3 DNA reads as TGTGCCAGCAGTCTGGAGGGGTCGCTCTCTGGAAACACCATATATTTT.

The V and J genes are TRBV7-9 and TRBJ2-1; D is possibly TRBD1 (6 bases). V gave up 0 bases and J gave up 8 bases, with 11 bases separating them. The V gene's germline CDR1 is SEHNR and CDR2 FQNEAQ (reference sequence). There are 14 residues in the CDR3. CDR3 nucleotides: TGTGCCAGCAGCTTAGCGTCCCCAGGGGATGAGCAGTTCTTC. Its translation is CASSLASPGDEQFF.

The chain couples TRBV6-6 to TRBJ1-6; perhaps TRBD1 as D (6 bases). Trimming left V 6 bases short and J 11 bases short, with 8 bases between. CDR3 length: 11 amino acids. The germline gives CDR1 MNHNY, CDR2 SVGAGI (reference sequence). The CDR3 DNA sequence: TGTGCCAGCAGCCCAGGGGCACCCCTCCACTTT. Amino acid sequence: CASSPGAPLHF.

The rearrangement joins TRBV15 to TRBJ1-5; D is perhaps TRBD1 (5 bases). V lost 0 bases to trimming and J lost 1 base, with 10 bases between them. From germline, CDR1 is LNHNV and CDR2 YYDKDF (reference sequence). This CDR3 comprises 16 residues. The CDR3 nucleotides are TGTGCCACCAGCAGAGAAACGGGGGGGAGCAATCAGCCCCAGCATTTT. It yields the protein CATSRETGGSNQPQHF.

The chain uses TRBV27 and TRBJ1-5; no reliable D call. Trimming removed 1 base from V and 5 bases from J, with 9 bases in between. Germline V gene lookup returns CDR1 MNHEY and CDR2 SMNVEV (reference sequence). CDR3 length equals 14 residues. As DNA, the CDR3 is TGTGCCAGCAGTTTATGGGGAGGGCATCAGCCCCAGCATTTT. It translates to CASSLWGGHQPQHF.

This CDR3 is CASSAATSGEYGYTF. The CDR3 DNA sequence: TGTGCCAGCAGCGCGGCAACATCAGGGGAGTATGGCTACACCTTC. V usage is TRBV9 and J usage is TRBJ1-2; perhaps TRBD1 as D (6 bases). The CDR3 has 15 amino acids. V dropped 3 bases and J dropped 5 bases, with 17 bases sitting between them. Germline values: CDR1 SGDLS, CDR2 YYNGEE.

The chain has TRBV5-1 and TRBJ2-2; 11 bases align to TRBD2. This CDR3 has 17 amino acids. V shed 4 bases, J shed 7 bases, and the junction held 12 bases outside the gene matches. Germline CDR1 is SGHRS and CDR2 is YFSETQ. The CDR3 protein is CASSLSTSGGRGGELFF. CDR3 sequence (DNA): TGCGCCAGCAGCCTCTCCACTAGCGGGGGCCGAGGCGGGGAGCTGTTTTTT. The whole variable domain, remainder taken from reference TRBV5-1 and TRBJ2-2, is KAGVTQTPRYLIKTRGQQVTLSCSPISGHRSVSWYQQTPGQGLQFLFEYFSETQRNKGNFPGRFSGRQFSNSRSEMNVSTLELGDSALYLCASSLSTSGGRGGELFFGEGSRLTVL.

The V and J genes are TRBV6-1 and TRBJ2-7, with 7 bases aligning to TRBD2. With V trimmed by 0 bases and J by 0 bases, 14 bases remained unmatched. This CDR3 comprises 19 residues. Germline V gene sequence: CDR1 MNHNS, CDR2 SASEGT. The CDR3 here is CASSEAREGPWGSSYEQYF. The DNA for the CDR3 is TGTGCCAGCAGTGAAGCGAGGGAGGGACCGTGGGGGAGCTCCTACGAGCAGTACTTC.

The chain uses TRBV19 and TRBJ2-2; 8 nucleotides match TRBD1. CDR1 and CDR2 from the germline V gene are LNHDA and SQIVND (reference sequence). The V and J ends lost 1 base and 1 base, in that order; junction bases with no gene match: 5. This CDR3 has 17 residues. The CDR3 region is CASSIGPDRVNTGELFF. The CDR3 bases are TGTGCCAGTAGTATAGGGCCGGACAGGGTGAACACCGGGGAGCTGTTTTTT.

The chain has TRBV5-1 and TRBJ1-2; D is uncertain. Germline CDR1 SGHRS, CDR2 YFSETQ. The CDR3 is 14 residues long. V was cut by 0 bases and J by 4 bases, with 10 bases left in between. In DNA form, the CDR3 reads TGCGCCAGCAGCTTGGCCGAGGGTGTCTATGGCTACACCTTC. Translated: CASSLAEGVYGYTF. The variable domain in full, with the rest retrieved from reference TRBV5-1 and TRBJ1-2, is KAGVTQTPRYLIKTRGQQVTLSCSPISGHRSVSWYQQTPGQGLQFLFEYFSETQRNKGNFPGRFSGRQFSNSRSEMNVSTLELGDSALYLCASSLAEGVYGYTFGSGTRLTVV.

V gene TRBV5-1 combines with J gene TRBJ1-1; D is perhaps TRBD1 (6 bases). This CDR3 has 14 amino acids. With 3 bases removed from V and 4 bases from J, the gap between germline ends came to 13 bases. Germline lookup yields CDR1 SGHRS and CDR2 YFSETQ. The CDR3 sequence: CASSWGGSSTEAFF. CDR3 coding DNA: TGCGCCAGCAGCTGGGGGGGCAGCTCCACTGAAGCTTTCTTT.

This chain uses TRBV29-1 with TRBJ1-4; 10 bases agree with TRBD1. Germline CDR1 is SQVTM and CDR2 is ANQGSEA. The CDR3 loop spans 18 amino acids. Trimming at V came to 6 bases and at J to 0 bases, leaving 13 bases not matched to a gene. In DNA form, the CDR3 reads TGCAGCGTCCATGGGGGGACAGGGGCACCAGCAACTAATGAAAAACTGTTTTTT. This codes for CSVHGGTGAPATNEKLFF.

V is TRBV13 and J is TRBJ1-2; possible D gene TRBD1, 6 bases. V was pared by 5 bases and J by 3 bases, with 16 bases between. From germline, CDR1 is PRHDT and CDR2 FYEKMQ (reference sequence). CDR3 length: 15 amino acids. Written as DNA, the CDR3 is TGTGCCAGCAGCATAAACAGGGCTTCACACTATGGCTACACCTTC. Amino acid sequence: CASSINRASHYGYTF.

The CDR3 loop reads CASSPGYKGDTQYF. CDR3 nucleotides: TGCGCCAGCAGCCCGGGATATAAAGGGGATACGCAGTATTTT. The chain joins TRBV5-1 to TRBJ2-3; perhaps TRBD2 as D (5 bases). Trimming stripped 4 bases from V and 6 bases from J, with 15 bases between. The CDR3 runs 14 residues. CDR1 is SGHRS and CDR2 is YFSETQ in the germline V gene.

The genes are TRBV19 and TRBJ2-2; 7 nucleotides match TRBD1. J lost 5 bases, V lost 4 bases, and 7 bases had no gene match. This CDR3 comprises 15 residues. Germline loops: CDR1 LNHDA, CDR2 SQIVND (reference sequence). CDR3 nucleotide sequence: TGTGCCAGTAGTACGGGACAGACCATAACCGGGGAGCTGTTTTTT. This codes for CASSTGQTITGELFF.

V gene TRBV6-5 combines with J gene TRBJ2-3; TRBD2 aligns across 9 bases. The CDR3 sequence is 15 residues long. The V segment lost 1 base and the J segment 6 bases; nucleotides outside the gene matches: 5. Germline loops: CDR1 MNHEY, CDR2 SVGAGI. Here the CDR3 DNA reads TGTGCCAGCAGTTACTGGCGGGGGGGCCAGGATACGCAGTATTTT. Translating gives CASSYWRGGQDTQYF.

V and J are TRBV11-2 and TRBJ2-5; D remains unclear. The CDR3 covers 11 residues. The ends were cut back, 8 bases at V and 0 bases at J, with 4 bases in the middle. CDR1 is SGHAT and CDR2 is FQNNGV in the germline V gene. CDR3 region: CASSDQETQYF. The CDR3 DNA reads as TGTGCCAGCTCAGACCAAGAGACCCAGTACTTC.

About this clone: A read error may account for a junction end that differs from germline. J is TRBJ2-2 and V is TRBV9; D is possibly TRBD2 (5 bases). The CDR3 is made up of 15 amino acids. Looked up from germline, CDR1 is SGDLS and CDR2 is YYNGEE. Here the CDR3 reads CASSVAGYNTGKLFF. CDR3 in DNA: TGTGCCAGCAGCGTAGCTGGGTACAACACCGGGAAGCTGTTTTTT.

This chain connects TRBV15 to TRBJ2-7, with D uncertain. CDR3 size: 14 residues. Germline V gives CDR1 LNHNV, CDR2 YYDKDF (reference sequence). V was clipped by 0 bases and J by 2 bases, with 8 bases between them. The CDR3 loop reads CATSREGQTYEQYF. In DNA, the CDR3 is TGTGCCACCAGCAGAGAGGGCCAAACCTACGAGCAGTACTTC.